This is a list of T cell receptor beta chains from one sample in a study of T cell responses to AZD1222 COVID-19 vaccine. TCRdb's table, derived via immunoSEQ multiplex PCR, lists solely in-frame clones and lacks some. The data hold about 150,000 clones, with approximately 90% observed a single time. The sequencing used peripheral blood, collected on day 0 of MenACWY control vaccination. The receptors were gathered from an adult in good health. CDR3s include the opening cysteine and the closing phenylalanine or tryptophan.

j_call | v_call | cdr3_aa
TRBJ2-7 | TRBV5-1 | CASSLAGLQDEQYF
TRBJ2-3 | TRBV24-1 | CATSDYRETNTQYF
TRBJ2-7 | TRBV21-1 | CASSKALTGGAVQYF
TRBJ1-1 | TRBV9 | CASSVVPGRLGTEAFF
TRBJ2-7 | TRBV28 | CASGRSGGLYEQYF
TRBJ2-7 | TRBV6-5 | CASSYFRDRGVEQYF
TRBJ2-4 | TRBV6-1 | CASSEGRDYIQYF
TRBJ2-2 | TRBV6-6 | CASTIQGRAGELFF
TRBJ2-3 | TRBV7-3 | CASSLLAGSTDTQYF
TRBJ1-1 | TRBV6-2/TRBV6-3 | CASSLQVSTEAFF
TRBJ1-2 | TRBV9 | CASSVVGGGYTF
TRBJ1-1 | TRBV28 | CASRPGGMNTEAFF
TRBJ2-2 | TRBV5-1 | CASSLRGEPDGGELFF
TRBJ1-6 | TRBV6-4 | CASSDVYRGSPLHF
TRBJ2-1 | TRBV7-2 | CASSTQAENYNEQFF
TRBJ2-4 | TRBV29-1 | CSVERLAKNIQYF
TRBJ2-3 | TRBV5-1 | CASRLLHSTDTQYF
TRBJ1-3 | TRBV7-3 | CASSLTGNGNTIYF
TRBJ1-2 | TRBV5-1 | CASSLESGKSGYTF
TRBJ2-6 | TRBV18 | CASSPGLAGISSGANVLTF
TRBJ2-5 | TRBV4-1 | CASSPGLAGSETQYF
TRBJ1-2 | TRBV3-1/TRBV3-2 | CASSQDTRGYTF
TRBJ2-3 | TRBV27 | CASRPGLAVTDTQYF
TRBJ2-3 | TRBV5-4 | CASGRDNTDTQYF
TRBJ1-4 | TRBV11-3 | CASSPLPGQGAEKLFF
TRBJ1-5 | TRBV6-5 | CASSYSQGQGQPQHF
TRBJ1-2 | TRBV25-1 | CASSESGGPGYTF
TRBJ1-1 | TRBV7-2 | CASSLMGQGLAFF
TRBJ2-3 | TRBV2 | CASSDPAKITDTQYF
TRBJ2-7 | TRBV28 | CASSLLFKLAGRTYEQYF
TRBJ1-1 | TRBV2 | CASSEDVSGTEAFF
TRBJ1-1 | TRBV3-1/TRBV3-2 | CASSQVAMNTEAFF
TRBJ2-1 | TRBV5-1 | CASSLGAGTSSYNEQFF
TRBJ1-2 | TRBV6-5 | CASIQGDGYTF
TRBJ2-3 | TRBV24-1 | CATRDQGSDTQYF
TRBJ1-2 | TRBV18 | CASSPTDRGGYGYTF
TRBJ2-7 | TRBV5-1 | CASSLDGRETYEQYF
TRBJ2-3 | TRBV5-1 | CASSIQGPTSTDTQYF
TRBJ1-6 | TRBV7-9 | CASSLSELYNSPLHF
TRBJ2-2 | TRBV5-6 | CASSLGATGHTGELFF
TRBJ1-2 | TRBV19 | CASSEGYGYTF
TRBJ2-1 | TRBV5-4 | CASTLDSYNEQFF
TRBJ2-3 | TRBV7-9 | CASSEGSTDTQYF
TRBJ2-2 | TRBV28 | CASSGSVGELFF
TRBJ1-5 | TRBV6-2/TRBV6-3 | CASSRFENQPQHF
TRBJ2-7 | TRBV9 | CASSVGQGAYEQYF
TRBJ1-4 | TRBV7-9 | CASSFGRATNEKLFF
TRBJ2-5 | TRBV7-9 | CASSLVSQGWETQYF
TRBJ2-1 | TRBV7-2 | CASSLEASGSYNEQFF
TRBJ2-3 | TRBV5-1 | CASSLGTSWKDTQYF
TRBJ2-7 | TRBV28 | CASSFPSGSIYEQYF
TRBJ2-1 | TRBV7-3 | CASSPGVSSGLGEQFF
TRBJ2-3 | TRBV6-1 | CASSEGLAYTDTQYF
TRBJ1-1 | TRBV19 | CASSMKGITEAFF
TRBJ1-1 | TRBV6-5 | CASSTPGSTEAFF
TRBJ2-7 | TRBV15 | CATSKEYSSGETNEQYF
TRBJ1-2 | TRBV3-1/TRBV3-2 | CASSPLGGGGYTF
TRBJ2-7 | TRBV5-1 | CASSAGQVGSYEQYF
TRBJ2-5 | TRBV6-5 | CASSSRGEETQYF
TRBJ1-2 | TRBV7-9 | CASGEANYGYTF